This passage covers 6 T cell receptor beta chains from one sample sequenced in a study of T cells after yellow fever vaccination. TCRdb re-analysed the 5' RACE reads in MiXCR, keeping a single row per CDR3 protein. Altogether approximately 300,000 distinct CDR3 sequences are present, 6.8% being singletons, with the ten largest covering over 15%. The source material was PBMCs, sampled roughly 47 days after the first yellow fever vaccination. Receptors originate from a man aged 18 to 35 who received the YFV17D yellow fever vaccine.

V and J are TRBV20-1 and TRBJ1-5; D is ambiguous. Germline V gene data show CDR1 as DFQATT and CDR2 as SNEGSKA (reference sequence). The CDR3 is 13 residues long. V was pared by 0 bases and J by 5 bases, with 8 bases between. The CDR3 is CSARDLDHQPQHF. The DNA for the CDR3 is TGCAGTGCTAGAGATCTAGATCATCAGCCCCAGCATTTT.

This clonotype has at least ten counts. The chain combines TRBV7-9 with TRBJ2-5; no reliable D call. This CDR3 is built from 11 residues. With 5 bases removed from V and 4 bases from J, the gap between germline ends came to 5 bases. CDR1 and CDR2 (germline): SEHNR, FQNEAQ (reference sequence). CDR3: CASSLIETQYF. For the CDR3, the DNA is TGTGCCAGCAGCCTAATAGAGACCCAGTACTTC.

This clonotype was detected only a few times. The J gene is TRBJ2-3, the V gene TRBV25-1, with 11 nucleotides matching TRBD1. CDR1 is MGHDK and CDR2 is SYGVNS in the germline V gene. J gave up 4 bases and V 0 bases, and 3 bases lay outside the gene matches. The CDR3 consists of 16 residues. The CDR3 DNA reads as TGTGCCAGCAGTGAATACAGGACAGGGGGCCCAGATACGCAGTATTTT. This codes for CASSEYRTGGPDTQYF.

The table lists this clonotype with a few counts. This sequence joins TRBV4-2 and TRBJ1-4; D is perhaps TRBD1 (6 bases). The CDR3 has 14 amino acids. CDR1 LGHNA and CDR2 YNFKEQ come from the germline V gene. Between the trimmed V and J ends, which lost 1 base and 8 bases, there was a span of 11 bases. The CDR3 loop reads CASSQGQGKEKLFF. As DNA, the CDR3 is TGTGCCAGCAGCCAAGGGCAGGGGAAGGAAAAACTGTTTTTT.

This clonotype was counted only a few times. The CDR3 sequence: CASAYQVSSYETQYF. Here the CDR3 DNA reads TGTGCCAGCGCTTACCAGGTTTCCTCTTACGAGACCCAGTACTTC. This chain uses TRBV28 with TRBJ2-5; no clear D gene. The CDR3 is 15 residues long. Deletions cut 8 bases from V and 5 bases from J, with 21 bases between. CDR1 and CDR2 (germline): MDHEN, SYDVKM.

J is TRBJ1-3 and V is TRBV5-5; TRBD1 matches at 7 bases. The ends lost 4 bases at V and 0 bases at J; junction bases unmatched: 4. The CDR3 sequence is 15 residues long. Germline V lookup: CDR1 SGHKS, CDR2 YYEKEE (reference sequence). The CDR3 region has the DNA TGTGCCAGCAGCCGGGACAGAAGCTCTGGAAACACCATATATTTT. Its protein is CASSRDRSSGNTIYF.